A selection of T cell receptor beta chains follows, all from one sample in a study of graft-versus-host responses after intestinal transplantation. What these receptors recognize is not known. The data were produced by immunoSEQ multiplex PCR, yet TCRdb's version contains in-frame clones alone and is incomplete. Of tens of thousands of clones listed, about nine tenths were seen once; the top ten hold 0.1%. The sample consisted of unstimulated CD4+ T cells sorted from spleen or lymph node cells, taken before intestinal transplant. The receptors were gathered from a human donor who received an intestinal transplant. CDR3s include the opening cysteine and the closing phenylalanine or tryptophan. Each record gives: CDR3 protein, CDR3 DNA, D gene, J gene, V gene, clone size. The D gene is left open where the match is weak. Size is omitted from some rows. Given values are once, few, many or a class for expanded clones.

cdr3_aa: CASSVAQPGGGGYTF; cdr3_nt: TGTGCCAGCAGCGTAGCCCAACCGGGAGGGGGTGGCTACACCTTC; d_call: .; j_call: TRBJ1-2; v_call: TRBV9; clone_size: .
cdr3_aa: CASSSDRGPNYGYTF; cdr3_nt: TGTGCCAGCAGTTCAGACAGGGGGCCTAACTATGGCTACACCTTC; d_call: TRBD1; j_call: TRBJ1-2; v_call: TRBV27; clone_size: .
cdr3_aa: CASSLPGGVGTDTQYF; cdr3_nt: TGTGCCAGCAGCTTGCCTGGCGGGGTTGGCACAGATACGCAGTATTTT; d_call: .; j_call: TRBJ2-3; v_call: TRBV5-6; clone_size: .
cdr3_aa: CASSRQGAFSGNTIYF; cdr3_nt: TGTGCCAGTAGCCGTCAGGGGGCCTTCTCTGGAAACACCATATATTTT; d_call: TRBD1; j_call: TRBJ1-3; v_call: TRBV19; clone_size: .
cdr3_aa: CASSFLAVNTEAFF; cdr3_nt: TGTGCCAGCAGTTTCCTCGCGGTGAACACTGAAGCTTTCTTT; d_call: .; j_call: TRBJ1-1; v_call: TRBV27; clone_size: .
cdr3_aa: CASSPGGGVRSNEQFF; cdr3_nt: TGTGCCAGCAGCCCCGGGGGAGGGGTAAGGAGTAATGAGCAGTTCTTC; d_call: TRBD2; j_call: TRBJ2-1; v_call: TRBV7-2; clone_size: .
cdr3_aa: CATSQGMNTEAFF; cdr3_nt: TGCGCCACTTCACAGGGGATGAACACTGAAGCTTTCTTT; d_call: TRBD1; j_call: TRBJ1-1; v_call: TRBV5-1; clone_size: few
cdr3_aa: CASRTSGWNEQFF; cdr3_nt: TGTGCCTCCCGGACTAGCGGGTGGAATGAGCAGTTCTTC; d_call: TRBD2; j_call: TRBJ2-1; v_call: TRBV7-2; clone_size: .
cdr3_aa: CASSLAVREETQYF; cdr3_nt: TGCGCCAGCAGCTTGGCCGTCCGGGAAGAGACCCAGTACTTC; d_call: .; j_call: TRBJ2-5; v_call: TRBV5-1; clone_size: .
cdr3_aa: CASSHLYSSYEQYF; cdr3_nt: TGCGCCAGCAGCCATCTGTATTCCTCCTACGAGCAGTACTTC; d_call: .; j_call: TRBJ2-7; v_call: TRBV4-3; clone_size: .
cdr3_aa: CASSTDRGGYEQYF; cdr3_nt: TGTGCCAGCAGCACGGACAGGGGAGGCTACGAGCAGTACTTC; d_call: TRBD1; j_call: TRBJ2-7; v_call: TRBV6-5; clone_size: .
cdr3_aa: CASSLAGGNGYTF; cdr3_nt: TGTGCCAGCAGCCTGGCGGGAGGGAATGGCTACACCTTC; d_call: .; j_call: TRBJ1-2; v_call: TRBV11-2; clone_size: .
cdr3_aa: CASSEAHRDNSPLHF; cdr3_nt: TGTGCCAGCAGTGAGGCGCACAGGGATAATTCACCCCTCCACTTT; d_call: .; j_call: TRBJ1-6; v_call: TRBV6-1; clone_size: .
cdr3_aa: CASSSKGAPTEAFF; cdr3_nt: TGTGCCAGTAGTTCAAAAGGGGCCCCAACTGAAGCTTTCTTT; d_call: .; j_call: TRBJ1-1; v_call: TRBV19; clone_size: few
cdr3_aa: CASSDSRRGSGNTIYF; cdr3_nt: TGTGCCAGCAGTGACTCCCGGCGCGGCTCTGGAAACACCATATATTTT; d_call: .; j_call: TRBJ1-3; v_call: TRBV6-4; clone_size: .
cdr3_aa: CAWSRPGTAKTYEQYF; cdr3_nt: TGTGCCTGGAGCAGACCCGGGACAGCGAAGACCTACGAGCAGTACTTC; d_call: TRBD1; j_call: TRBJ2-7; v_call: TRBV30; clone_size: .
cdr3_aa: CASSLAITMNSPLHF; cdr3_nt: TGTGCCAGCAGCTTAGCGATTACTATGAATTCACCCCTCCACTTT; d_call: .; j_call: TRBJ1-6; v_call: TRBV7-9; clone_size: few
cdr3_aa: CAWGSRGWDTEAFF; cdr3_nt: TGTGCCTGGGGCTCGCGGGGATGGGACACTGAAGCTTTCTTT; d_call: .; j_call: TRBJ1-1; v_call: TRBV30; clone_size: .
cdr3_aa: CASSQVDRLNTEAFF; cdr3_nt: TGCGCCAGCAGCCAAGTGGACAGACTGAACACTGAAGCTTTCTTT; d_call: .; j_call: TRBJ1-1; v_call: TRBV4-3; clone_size: few
cdr3_aa: CASQVPHIPGELFF; cdr3_nt: TGTGCCTCCCAGGTGCCCCATATCCCCGGGGAGCTGTTTTTT; d_call: .; j_call: TRBJ2-2; v_call: TRBV30; clone_size: once